The 18 T cell receptor beta chains reported below all come from one sample, sequenced in a study of tissue T cells after allogeneic stem cell transplantation. Assay used: immunoSEQ multiplex PCR; TCRdb lists only in-frame clones, some missing. The profile shows about 6,700 clones, under 50% of them singletons. Time point specified: mouse harvest day 7 after allogeneic transplant. The graft held 10^6 splenic CD5+ T cells and 10^7 T-cell-depleted bone marrow cells. The sequenced material came from gut tissue. The receptors were gathered from a female BALB/c mouse given C57BL/6 T cells with graft-versus-host disease after an allogeneic hematopoietic cell transplant.

A note on this clone: Gene names are the mouse ones. The read terminates 1 residue ahead of where the CDR3 ends, so the germline J gene completes it. V and J are TRBV23 and TRBJ2-2; TRBD2, as called in the table, went unchecked against the DNA. Germline V lookup: CDR1 KGHTA, CDR2 FQNQQP. There are 14 residues in the CDR3. CDR3 protein: CSSSLTGVTGQLYF. CDR3 bases read: TGCTCCAGCAGTCTGACTGGGGTCACCGGGCAGCTCTAC.

Within the sample, this clone is large. Gene and germline names: mouse. The read terminates 1 residue ahead of where the CDR3 ends, so the germline J gene completes it. The chain combines TRBV20 with TRBJ1-3, with 11 bases lining up with TRBD1. The length of the CDR3 is 14 residues. Germline V CDR1 and CDR2: GFQATS, STVNSAI. V dropped 6 bases and J dropped 2; count of bases not matched to a gene: 3. CDR3 sequence: CGAPGQGAGNTLYF. The sequenced part of the CDR3 DNA is TGTGGTGCCCCGGGACAGGGGGCTGGAAATACGCTCTAT.

This clone was detected a few times. The gene names here belong to mouse. From the germline J gene comes the end of the CDR3, since the read stops 1 residue before it. The rearrangement joins TRBV26 to TRBJ1-4, with D unresolved. The CDR3 runs 14 residues. Trimming removed 2 bases at V and 0 bases at J, with 4 bases between. Per the germline V gene, CDR1 is KGHPV and CDR2 is FQNQEV (reference sequence). The sequenced part of the CDR3 DNA is TGTGCCAGCAGTCTGACAGTTTCCAACGAAAGATTATTT. It specifies CASSLTVSNERLF. The full-length CDR3 reads as CASSLTVSNERLFF.

This clone was recorded a few times. Germline and genes: mouse. The read ends 1 residue before the CDR3 terminus; that terminus is restored from the germline J gene. The chain is built from TRBV15 and TRBJ2-4; D call uncertain. Germline assignment: CDR1 SGHND and CDR2 FRSKSL. V lost 6 bases and J 2 bases, leaving 6 bases between the germline ends. The CDR3 length is 12 residues. The CDR3 sequence: CASSPNQNTLYF. CDR3 DNA (partial): TGTGCCAGCAGCCCAAATCAAAACACCTTGTAC.

With respect to this clone: Gene labels here are mouse ones. Sequencing ends 1 residue short of the CDR3 end; the germline J gene provides the rest. The chain couples TRBV13-2 to TRBJ2-1, with D perhaps assigned TRBD1 or TRBD2 (5 bases each). The CDR3 loop spans 15 amino acids. Trimming removed 2 bases from V and 0 bases from J, with 9 bases in between. Germline values: CDR1 NNHNN, CDR2 SYGAGS (reference sequence). Incomplete CDR3 DNA: TGTGCCAGCGGTGAAGTGGGGCCTAACTATGCTGAGCAGTTC. Its translation is CASGEVGPNYAEQF. The full CDR3 protein reads CASGEVGPNYAEQFF.

For this clone: All gene names here are mouse names. CDR3 in amino acids: CASSMGGGNTEVFF. CDR3 DNA (partial): TGTGCCAGCAGTATGGGGGGTGGCAACACAGAAGTCTTC. This chain links TRBV19 with TRBJ1-1, with a tentative D call TRBD1 (5 bases). The DNA ends 1 residue before the CDR3 does, and the rest of the CDR3 is filled in from the germline J gene. Deletions cut 2 bases from V and 2 bases from J, with 10 bases between. The germline CDR1 and CDR2 sequences are FNHDT and SITEND (reference sequence). This CDR3 comprises 14 residues.

As regards this clone: Gene names and germline refer to mouse. The CDR3 extends 1 residue past the end of the read, so its final part is completed from the germline J gene. The V call is TRBV19, the J call TRBJ2-3; TRBD2 aligns across 7 bases. The CDR3 consists of 15 residues. With V trimmed by 2 bases and J by 0 bases, 3 bases remained unmatched. Germline CDR1 is FNHDT and CDR2 is SITEND (reference sequence). The CDR3 bases that were read are TGTGCCAGCAGTATGGGGGGGTCTAGTGCAGAAACGCTGTAT. This codes for CASSMGGSSAETLY. In full, the CDR3 reads CASSMGGSSAETLYF.

This clone was detected once. Genes here carry mouse names. Sequencing ends 1 residue short of the CDR3 end; the germline J gene provides the rest. The chain has TRBV26 and TRBJ1-1; D is unresolved. This CDR3 contains 13 residues. Between the trimmed V and J ends, which lost 2 bases and 1 base, there was a span of 5 bases. Germline V lookup: CDR1 KGHPV, CDR2 FQNQEV (reference sequence). The CDR3 sequence is CASSLAGNTEVFF. The sequenced part of the CDR3 DNA is TGTGCCAGCAGTCTGGCAGGGAACACAGAAGTCTTC.

Of note for this clone: Any gene name here is a mouse gene name. The read comes to an end 1 residue before the CDR3 does, leaving the germline J gene to fill in the end. The rearrangement uses TRBV16 and TRBJ2-7; possible D gene TRBD2, 7 bases. The CDR3 is 14 residues long. Germline CDR1 SGHSA, CDR2 FRNQAP. V was pared by 2 bases and J by 4 bases, with 12 bases between. CDR3 DNA, as far as it was read: TGTGCAAGCAGCTTATATGGGGGGCAGTATGAACAGTAC. Protein: CASSLYGGQYEQY. The complete CDR3 sequence is CASSLYGGQYEQYF. Using reference TRBV16 and TRBJ2-7 for the parts outside the CDR3, the full variable domain is NAGVIQTPRHKVTGKGQEATLWCEPISGHSAVFWYRQTIVQGLEFLTYFRNQAPIDDSGMPKERFSAQMPNQSHSTLKIQSTQPQDSAVYLCASSLYGGQYEQYFGPGTRLTVL.

A word on this clone: Gene names and germline match the mouse. Sequencing ends 1 residue short of the CDR3 end; the germline J gene provides the rest. The V gene is TRBV5, the J gene TRBJ2-2; tentative D call: TRBD1 (5 bases). Germline assignment: CDR1 LGHNA and CDR2 YNLKQL (reference sequence). V lost 3 bases and J 6 bases, leaving 8 bases between the germline ends. This CDR3 comprises 13 residues. The DNA read from the CDR3 is TGTGCCAGCAGCCAGCAGGGTGCCGGGCAGCTCTAC. As protein: CASSQQGAGQLY. The entire CDR3 protein reads CASSQQGAGQLYF.

With regard to this clone: Gene names and germline match the mouse. The read ends 1 residue before the CDR3 terminus; that terminus is restored from the germline J gene. Other nucleotide sequences from this sample produce the same CDR3. V is TRBV17 and J is TRBJ2-7; D may correspond to TRBD1 or TRBD2 (6 bases each). From germline, CDR1 is MNHDT and CDR2 YYDKIL. Trimming removed 7 bases at V and 7 bases at J, with 14 bases between. The CDR3 covers 12 residues. CDR3 DNA (partial): TGTGCTAGCAAGACTGGAGGGGGGGAACAGTAC. As protein: CASKTGGGEQY. The full CDR3 protein is CASKTGGGEQYF.

Worth noting for this clone: The genes are named according to mouse. Read data end 1 residue before the CDR3 end; the end is taken from the germline J gene. The gene calls are TRBV13-2 and TRBJ2-7; 7 bases align to TRBD2. The CDR3 contains 12 residues. The V segment lost 6 bases and the J segment 3 bases; nucleotides outside the gene matches: 3. From germline, CDR1 is NNHNN and CDR2 SYGAGS (reference sequence). The covered CDR3 bases are TGTGCCAGCGCCGACTGGGACTATGAACAGTAC. Protein: CASADWDYEQY. The whole CDR3 sequence is CASADWDYEQYF.

Remarks on this clone: Genes and germline are mouse. The CDR3 reads CASSQDRGTNERLFF. CDR3 bases read: TGTGCCAGCAGCCAAGACAGGGGGACCAACGAAAGATTATTT. V and J are TRBV2 and TRBJ1-4; 7 bases are a match to TRBD1. The CDR3 goes on 1 residue after the read ends, and that part is filled in from the germline J gene. Trimming at V came to 0 bases and at J to 3 bases, leaving 1 base not matched to a gene. Germline CDR1 is LGHNA and CDR2 is YSYQKL. The length of the CDR3 is 15 residues.

This clone has more than one count but fewer than ten. Mouse germline and gene names are used. The sequence runs out 1 residue before the end of the CDR3; the remainder is reconstructed from the germline J gene. The V call is TRBV13-2, the J call TRBJ2-5, with 10 bases that match TRBD2. CDR3 length: 17 residues. The V and J ends lost 0 bases and 0 bases, in that order; junction bases with no gene match: 4. Germline V gene lookup returns CDR1 NNHNN and CDR2 SYGAGS (reference sequence). The CDR3 loop is CASGDALGGQNQDTQYF. CDR3 bases read: TGTGCCAGCGGTGATGCTCTGGGGGGGCAGAACCAAGACACCCAGTAC.

In regard to this clone: Gene names are the mouse ones. The CDR3 end is not reached by the read, which stops 1 residue before it; the germline J gene fills it in. The rearrangement joins TRBV13-1 to TRBJ2-5; 12 bases map to TRBD2. Germline CDR1 and CDR2: NSHNY and SYGAGN. The CDR3 runs 14 residues. Trimming took 5 bases from V and 6 from J; bases not matched to a gene: 4. Here the CDR3 reads CASRPGTGGDTQYF. CDR3 bases read: TGTGCCAGCAGGCCCGGGACTGGGGGGGACACCCAGTAC.

Concerning this clone: Mouse names are used for the genes. The observed sequence ends 1 residue before the CDR3 terminus, with the missing tail filled in from the germline J gene. The chain employs TRBV3 and TRBJ2-4, with D possibly being TRBD1 or TRBD2 (5 bases each). CDR1 and CDR2 from the germline V gene are SNHLY and FYNGKV (reference sequence). The CDR3 sequence is 13 residues long. V lost 5 bases and J 0 bases, leaving 6 bases between the germline ends. The CDR3 loop reads CASSRDSQNTLYF. CDR3 DNA, as far as it was read: TGTGCCAGCAGCCGGGACAGTCAAAACACCTTGTAC.

This clone appeared a few times. Gene and germline names: mouse. The CDR3 here is CASSLNNNQAPLF. Incomplete CDR3 DNA: TGTGCCAGCAGTCTAAATAACAACCAGGCTCCGCTT. The gene calls are TRBV26 and TRBJ1-5; no reliable D call. The DNA ends 1 residue before the CDR3 does, and the rest of the CDR3 is filled in from the germline J gene. This CDR3 is built from 13 residues. Germline loops: CDR1 KGHPV, CDR2 FQNQEV (reference sequence). V lost 3 bases and J 0 bases, leaving 3 bases between the germline ends.

Regarding this clone: Here the gene names and germline are mouse. The CDR3 is cut off 1 residue early in the read; its end comes from the germline J gene. The chain employs TRBV2 and TRBJ1-3; D possibly corresponds to TRBD1 (6 bases). The CDR3 covers 15 residues. Germline CDR1 reads LGHNA; CDR2 reads YSYQKL. V lost 2 bases, J lost 7 bases, and 15 bases lay in between. The chain's CDR3 is CASSQSYRDTNTLYF. CDR3 bases read: TGTGCCAGCAGCCAATCCTATCGGGACACCAATACGCTCTAT.